The 30 T cell receptor beta chains presented below share a single source sample, sequenced in a study of identical twins. TCRdb used MiXCR to reprocess the 5' RACE reads, holding one entry per CDR3 protein. Of 500,000 to 650,000 distinct CDR3 sequences listed, roughly 6.6% were seen once; the top ten hold 1.5% to 2%. The sample was also linked to a second study, of yellow fever vaccine responses in identical twins.

The sample taken for sequencing was PBMCs. Receptors were obtained from a woman younger than 35 in good health.

This clonotype was seen ten or more times. J is TRBJ1-3 and V is TRBV20-1; 7 bases are shared with TRBD1. The CDR3 totals 13 residues. V gave up 6 bases and J gave up 2 bases; unmatched junction bases: 4. Germline V gene sequence: CDR1 DFQATT, CDR2 SNEGSKA (reference sequence). The CDR3 DNA follows: TGCAGTGCGGAAGGGACAGCTGGAAACACCATATATTTT. Protein: CSAEGTAGNTIYF.

The chain has TRBV12-3 or TRBV12-4 and TRBJ2-5; D remains ambiguous. Trimming cost V 5 bases and J 7 bases, with 14 bases left between them. The CDR3 length is 13 residues. The CDR3 protein is CASSGGPLGTQYF. CDR3 coding DNA: TGTGCCAGCAGTGGCGGCCCGCTGGGGACCCAGTACTTC.

This clonotype showed up many times. The rearrangement uses TRBV5-1 and TRBJ2-1, with D uncertain. The V end was cut by 1 base, the J end by 4 bases, with 3 bases between. The CDR3 contains 12 residues. CDR1 SGHRS and CDR2 YFSETQ come from the germline V gene. CDR3 protein: CASSLPYNEQFF. CDR3 nucleotide sequence: TGCGCCAGCAGCTTGCCGTACAATGAGCAGTTCTTC.

The gene calls are TRBV27 and TRBJ2-6; D is perhaps TRBD2 (5 bases). The CDR3 extends over 15 amino acids. Trimming shortened V by 7 bases and J by 3 bases, and 13 bases separated the two germline ends. Germline V gives CDR1 MNHEY, CDR2 SMNVEV (reference sequence). CDR3 nucleotides: TGTGCCAGCACCCGGGGTCTAGGTGGGGCCAACGTCCTGACTTTC. Protein sequence: CASTRGLGGANVLTF.

This clonotype has just a few counts. This chain joins TRBV18 and TRBJ2-2, with 8 bases lining up with TRBD2. Germline values: CDR1 KGHSH, CDR2 LQKENI. The CDR3 runs to 15 residues. V was clipped by 9 bases and J by 2 bases; unmatched bases: 8. The CDR3 reads CASRSGSVNTGELFF. CDR3 nucleotide sequence: TGTGCCAGTCGAAGCGGGAGTGTAAACACCGGGGAGCTGTTTTTT.

The chain has TRBV28 and TRBJ2-3; 9 positions match TRBD1. The germline V gene encodes CDR1 MDHEN and CDR2 SYDVKM. V shed 11 bases, J shed 4 bases, and the junction held 10 bases outside the gene matches. This CDR3 is built from 14 residues. CDR3 sequence reads: CAGGDRELPDTQYF. CDR3 DNA sequence: TGTGCCGGGGGGGACAGGGAATTACCAGATACGCAGTATTTT.

The table lists this clonotype with many counts. The V and J genes are TRBV12-3 or TRBV12-4 and TRBJ1-1, with a weak D call TRBD1 (5 bases). The CDR3 has 16 residues. Between the trimmed V and J ends, which lost 3 bases and 1 base, there was a span of 15 bases. The CDR3 is CASSLGEAPQNTEAFF. CDR3 DNA: TGTGCCAGCAGTTTGGGGGAAGCGCCCCAGAACACTGAAGCTTTCTTT.

V and J are TRBV29-1 and TRBJ1-2; no clear D gene. Trimming removed 0 bases at V and 3 bases at J, with 11 bases between. The CDR3 runs to 14 residues. Germline lookup yields CDR1 SQVTM and CDR2 ANQGSEA. This chain's CDR3 is CSVEDLRTDYGYTF. The CDR3 nucleotides are TGCAGCGTTGAAGATCTTCGGACGGACTATGGCTACACCTTC.

This clonotype was counted ten times or more. The chain uses TRBV6-5 and TRBJ2-2, with D unclear. The V end was cut by 6 bases, the J end by 3 bases, with 17 bases between. This CDR3 has 16 residues. Germline assignment: CDR1 MNHEY and CDR2 SVGAGI. The CDR3 DNA is TGTGCCAGCAGGTCCTCGTGGACCACCGACACCGGGGAGCTGTTTTTT. It codes for CASRSSWTTDTGELFF.

The V and J genes are TRBV2 and TRBJ2-7; D might be TRBD2 (6 bases). The CDR3 runs 14 residues. Germline assignment: CDR1 SNHLY and CDR2 FYNNEI. V dropped 4 bases and J dropped 4 bases, with 14 bases sitting between them. As DNA, the CDR3 is TGTGCCAGCAGTGCCGCGGGGCGATTGTACGAGCAGTACTTC. The encoded protein is CASSAAGRLYEQYF. Based on the CDR3 plus reference TRBV2 and TRBJ2-7, the full variable domain is EPEVTQTPSHQVTQMGQEVILRCVPISNHLYFYWYRQILGQKVEFLVSFYNNEISEKSEIFDDQFSVERPDGSNFTLKIRSTKLEDSAMYFCASSAAGRLYEQYFGPGTRLTVT.

This clonotype came up a few times. This chain connects TRBV5-1 to TRBJ2-1, with 13 bases lining up with TRBD2. V was clipped by 2 bases and J by 10 bases; unmatched bases: 3. This CDR3 comprises 14 residues. Germline CDR1 reads SGHRS; CDR2 reads YFSETQ. As DNA, the CDR3 is TGCGCCAGCAGCTTCGCGGGACTAGCGGGGGAGCAGTTCTTC. Translated: CASSFAGLAGEQFF.

A few counts support this clonotype. Here the CDR3 DNA reads TGCAGTGCTTTCAACGGACAGGGTTCTCAGCCCCAGCATTTT. Protein sequence: CSAFNGQGSQPQHF. This chain connects TRBV20-1 to TRBJ1-5, with 8 bases identical to TRBD1. V was clipped by 5 bases and J by 6 bases; unmatched bases: 9. This CDR3 is 14 amino acids long. Germline V lookup: CDR1 DFQATT, CDR2 SNEGSKA (reference sequence).

The V call is TRBV6-1, the J call TRBJ2-1, with TRBD1 matching 9 bases. Germline V CDR1 and CDR2: MNHNS, SASEGT. V lost 6 bases to trimming and J lost 0 bases; unmatched junction nucleotides: 9. This CDR3 is 17 amino acids long. For the CDR3, the DNA is TGTGCCAGCAGACCCGTGACAGGGGGGAACTCCTACAATGAGCAGTTCTTC. Its translation: CASRPVTGGNSYNEQFF.

This clonotype was picked up many times. This CDR3 is CASSSLTGELFF. Here the CDR3 DNA reads TGTGCCAGCAGTTCTCTAACCGGGGAGCTGTTTTTT. This chain connects TRBV6-5 to TRBJ2-2; D remains ambiguous. V lost 4 bases and J 5 bases, leaving 5 bases between the germline ends. Germline CDR1 MNHEY, CDR2 SVGAGI. The CDR3 has 12 residues.

This clonotype was recorded a few times. The chain combines TRBV4-1 with TRBJ2-1; perhaps TRBD1 as D (5 bases). The V gene's germline CDR1 is MGHRA and CDR2 YSYEKL. V shed 3 bases and J shed 6 bases, with 12 bases lying between them. The CDR3 extends over 14 amino acids. The chain's CDR3 is CASSHQGPRNEQFF. The CDR3 coding sequence is TGCGCCAGCAGCCATCAGGGTCCCCGCAATGAGCAGTTCTTC.

This clonotype was detected only a few times. CDR3 sequence (DNA): TGTGCCAGCAGCCAAGATCCGTCCAGGTCAAACTATGGCTACACCTTC. It encodes CASSQDPSRSNYGYTF. The chain joins TRBV14 to TRBJ1-2, with unresolved D. Germline CDR1 SGHDN, CDR2 FVKESK. CDR3 length equals 16 residues. The V end lost 0 bases, the J end lost 2 bases, and 13 bases lay between the germline ends.

The chain carries TRBV4-1 and TRBJ2-7, with 12 bases aligning to TRBD2. The CDR3 runs to 16 residues. Germline loops: CDR1 MGHRA, CDR2 YSYEKL. The trim removed 3 bases at V and 2 bases at J, leaving 5 bases unmatched. The CDR3 is CASSQATSGRPYEQYF. In nucleotides, the CDR3 is TGCGCCAGCAGCCAGGCGACTAGCGGGAGACCCTACGAGCAGTACTTC.

The gene calls are TRBV28 and TRBJ1-1; the D gene is possibly TRBD1 (5 bases). V was cut by 7 bases and J by 6 bases, with 18 bases left in between. The CDR3 consists of 14 residues. Germline V gene lookup returns CDR1 MDHEN and CDR2 SYDVKM. The CDR3 DNA reads TGTGCCAGCACCGTAGGAGGGGTTAGTTCTGAAGCTTTCTTT. Translated, it gives CASTVGGVSSEAFF.

This clonotype has just a few counts. This sequence joins TRBV28 and TRBJ2-5; TRBD2 aligns across 11 bases. This CDR3 contains 16 residues. Losses at the gene ends were 3 bases for V and 9 bases for J; bases not matched to a gene: 12. Germline V gives CDR1 MDHEN, CDR2 SYDVKM. CDR3 coding DNA: TGTGCCAGCAGTTTTGGACTAGCGGGCTCCTTTAAGGCCCAGTACTTC. This gives the protein CASSFGLAGSFKAQYF.

This clonotype has ten or more counts. This chain links TRBV12-3 or TRBV12-4 with TRBJ1-1; 8 positions match TRBD1. This CDR3 is 18 amino acids long. The trim removed 1 base at V and 2 bases at J, leaving 12 bases unmatched. CDR3 residues: CASSLVRKGTGRNTEAFF. CDR3 coding DNA: TGTGCCAGCAGTTTAGTACGGAAGGGGACAGGCCGAAACACTGAAGCTTTCTTT.

This clonotype showed up just a few times. This chain joins TRBV12-3 or TRBV12-4 and TRBJ2-1, with D perhaps matching TRBD2 (6 bases). The V end lost 7 bases, the J end lost 0 bases, and 10 bases lay between the germline ends. CDR3 length: 14 amino acids. This CDR3 is CASTMDYSYNEQFF. CDR3 DNA sequence: TGTGCCAGCACCATGGACTACTCCTACAATGAGCAGTTCTTC.

This clonotype was recorded at least ten times. The CDR3 spells CAITQNPTGSSYNEQFF. In nucleotides, the CDR3 is TGTGCCATCACTCAGAATCCGACAGGGAGCTCCTACAATGAGCAGTTCTTC. The chain recombines TRBV10-3 with TRBJ2-1; 7 bases fit TRBD1. This CDR3 contains 17 residues. V shed 7 bases and J 0 bases; nucleotides not matched to a gene: 12. Germline V gene sequence: CDR1 ENHRY, CDR2 SYGVKD.

The V call is TRBV19, the J call TRBJ2-3, with a possible D match to TRBD2 (6 bases). The CDR3 length is 15 residues. Per the germline V gene, CDR1 is LNHDA and CDR2 is SQIVND (reference sequence). Trimming cost V 6 bases and J 8 bases, with 21 bases left between them. CDR3 sequence (DNA): TGTGCCAGTAGCCCCGTCGATCGGGACTCAGCTACGCAGTATTTT. Protein sequence: CASSPVDRDSATQYF.

This clonotype was detected a few times. The V and J genes are TRBV15 and TRBJ1-1; 10 nucleotides match TRBD1. There are 14 residues in the CDR3. Germline CDR1 reads LNHNV; CDR2 reads YYDKDF (reference sequence). Unmatched junction bases numbered 5, after V lost 3 bases and J lost 7 bases. The CDR3 loop is CATSRRGDRGEAFF. The CDR3 nucleotides are TGTGCCACCAGCAGGAGAGGGGACAGGGGTGAAGCTTTCTTT.

The chain couples TRBV7-2 to TRBJ2-1; possibly TRBD2 for D (6 bases). Trimming removed 3 bases at V and 3 bases at J, with 12 bases between. CDR1 is SGHTA and CDR2 is FQGNSA in the germline V gene. The CDR3 is 15 amino acids. CDR3 region: CASSFAGSYYNEQFF. Written as DNA, the CDR3 is TGTGCCAGCAGCTTTGCCGGGAGTTACTACAATGAGCAGTTCTTC.

This clonotype has at least ten counts. The chain links TRBV24-1 to TRBJ2-1, with 7 bases lining up with TRBD2. V lost 3 bases, J lost 0 bases, and 4 bases stayed unmatched. The CDR3 loop spans 16 amino acids. Germline V gene lookup returns CDR1 KGHDR and CDR2 SFDVKD. CDR3 protein: CATSDPGGSSYNEQFF. The CDR3 DNA reads TGTGCCACCAGTGATCCCGGCGGGAGCTCCTACAATGAGCAGTTCTTC.

This clonotype appeared many times. The chain combines TRBV29-1 with TRBJ1-1; 7 positions agree with TRBD1. Germline V CDR1 and CDR2: SQVTM, ANQGSEA. V lost 5 bases, J lost 4 bases, and 10 bases stayed unmatched. The CDR3 length is 14 residues. The CDR3 reads CSVQGDGTGTEAFF. DNA for the CDR3: TGCAGCGTTCAGGGGGATGGGACGGGCACTGAAGCTTTCTTT.

The J gene is TRBJ2-7, the V gene TRBV6-1; the match to TRBD1 covers 9 bases. CDR1 MNHNS and CDR2 SASEGT come from the germline V gene. The CDR3 is 17 residues long. V trimming: 6 bases; J trimming: 3 bases; junction bases outside the gene matches: 15. The DNA for the CDR3 is TGTGCCAGCAGGGGAACCGGGACAGGGACAGGGTACTACGAGCAGTACTTC. Translated: CASRGTGTGTGYYEQYF.

This clonotype occurred a few times. The chain joins TRBV7-8 to TRBJ2-7, with D possibly being TRBD1 or TRBD2 (5 bases each). V lost 5 bases and J 2 bases, leaving 22 bases between the germline ends. The CDR3 is 17 amino acids. Germline CDR1 and CDR2: SGHVS and FQNEAQ. CDR3: CASSPDGRGRSPYEQYV. In nucleotides, the CDR3 is TGTGCCAGCAGCCCCGACGGACGGGGACGCTCCCCCTACGAGCAGTACGTC.

The chain uses TRBV9 and TRBJ2-3; TRBD1 might be the D (7 bases). The length of the CDR3 is 15 residues. Germline CDR1 is SGDLS and CDR2 is YYNGEE. Trimming took 0 bases from V and 3 from J, leaving 11 bases between them. The CDR3 reads CASSVEEGATDTQYF. The CDR3 region has the DNA TGTGCCAGCAGCGTAGAGGAGGGGGCGACAGATACGCAGTATTTT.